These 21 T cell receptor beta chains were sequenced from one sample in a study of blood T cell repertoires in COVID-19. Data came from immunoSEQ multiplex PCR; TCRdb stores just in-frame clones and leaves some out. The table has more than 90,000 clones, 70% to 85% seen once. The sequencing input was peripheral blood. The receptors were gathered from a human donor in a cohort sampled during active COVID-19.

The chain has TRBV30 and TRBJ2-7, with D tentatively TRBD2 (6 bases). The germline CDR1 and CDR2 sequences are GTSNPN and SVGIG (reference sequence). V was clipped by 2 bases and J by 5 bases, with 19 bases between them. The CDR3 runs to 15 residues. The chain's CDR3 is CAWSYSGSGGHEQYF. In DNA, the CDR3 is TGTGCCTGGAGTTATAGCGGATCAGGAGGCCACGAGCAGTACTTC.

Remarks on this clone: At one end, the junction sequence differs from germline, possibly due to a read error. The chain recombines TRBV7-8 with TRBJ2-7; weak D call: TRBD1 (6 bases). The CDR3 sequence is 12 residues long. Germline V gene sequence: CDR1 SGHVS, CDR2 FQNEAQ. CDR3 protein: CASSQPGQMCGF. The CDR3 nucleotides are TGTGCCAGCAGCCAGCCGGGACAAATGTGCGGGTTC.

The chain combines TRBV11-2 with TRBJ2-3; possibly TRBD2 for D (8 bases). The germline V gene encodes CDR1 SGHAT and CDR2 FQNNGV. CDR3 length equals 17 residues. V shed 5 bases and J shed 1 base, with 19 bases lying between them. The CDR3 DNA reads TGTGCCAGCAGCCCCAGGGGGACTAGTACTGGCACAGATACGCAGTATTTT. It specifies CASSPRGTSTGTDTQYF.

The sample holds a few counts of this clone. J is TRBJ2-7 and V is TRBV4-1, with TRBD1 matching 7 bases. Trimming at V came to 3 bases and at J to 3 bases, leaving 8 bases not matched to a gene. CDR1 MGHRA and CDR2 YSYEKL come from the germline V gene. The CDR3 spans 15 residues. The CDR3 is CASSHRQGESYEQYF. Written as DNA, the CDR3 is TGCGCCAGCAGCCACAGACAGGGAGAGAGCTACGAGCAGTACTTC.

This clone was counted a single time. The chain links TRBV7-9 to TRBJ2-3; the match to TRBD2 covers 8 bases. Per the germline V gene, CDR1 is SEHNR and CDR2 is FQNEAQ (reference sequence). J was trimmed by 7 bases and V by 5 bases; bases with no gene match: 17. This CDR3 has 17 residues. The CDR3 loop is CASSPQSDGRGRYTQYF. The CDR3 DNA reads as TGTGCCAGCAGCCCCCAGAGTGACGGGAGGGGACGATATACGCAGTATTTT.

This clone was seen just once. The chain recombines TRBV6-5 with TRBJ2-3, with 12 bases matching TRBD2. Germline assignment: CDR1 MNHEY and CDR2 SVGAGI. The CDR3 contains 15 residues. Trimming at V came to 6 bases and at J to 3 bases, leaving 4 bases not matched to a gene. For the CDR3, the DNA is TGTGCCAGCAGCGGACTAGCGGGGTATACAGATACGCAGTATTTT. Its protein product is CASSGLAGYTDTQYF.

V is TRBV12-3 or TRBV12-4 and J is TRBJ1-2, with D possibly matching TRBD1 (6 bases). Trimming pared 5 bases from V and 10 bases from J, leaving 17 bases between. The CDR3 length is 13 residues. Here the CDR3 reads CASSGDIFHDYTF. The CDR3 DNA reads TGTGCCAGCAGTGGGGACATATTTCACGACTACACCTTC.

J is TRBJ1-4 and V is TRBV27, with a tentative D call TRBD1 (6 bases). The CDR3 extends over 17 amino acids. Trimming stripped 3 bases from V and 0 bases from J, with 14 bases between. Germline lookup yields CDR1 MNHEY and CDR2 SMNVEV (reference sequence). The CDR3: CASSFRTGRATNEKLFF. The CDR3 coding sequence is TGTGCCAGCAGTTTCCGTACAGGGAGGGCAACTAATGAAAAACTGTTTTTT. The full variable domain, in which reference TRBV27 and TRBJ1-4 provide the parts outside the CDR3, is EAQVTQNPRYLITVTGKKLTVTCSQNMNHEYMSWYRQDPGLGLRQIYYSMNVEVTDKGDVPEGYKVSRKEKRNFPLILESPSPNQTSLYFCASSFRTGRATNEKLFFGSGTQLSVL.

The chain couples TRBV24-1 to TRBJ1-2; TRBD1 might be the D (5 bases). The CDR3 is 13 residues long. V lost 4 bases and J 6 bases, leaving 11 bases between the germline ends. Germline lookup yields CDR1 KGHDR and CDR2 SFDVKD. CDR3 nucleotide sequence: TGTGCCACCAGTGAGCGGACATTTGATGGCTACACCTTC. Residues: CATSERTFDGYTF.

Only a few counts were recorded for this clone. The J gene is TRBJ2-1, the V gene TRBV25-1; TRBD2 aligns across 8 bases. CDR1 is MGHDK, CDR2 SYGVNS, per germline. The trim removed 2 bases at V and 9 bases at J, leaving 6 bases unmatched. This CDR3 has 14 amino acids. The CDR3 DNA follows: TGTGCCAGCAGTGAACCAGCGGGAGTTGGTGAGCAGTTCTTC. It encodes CASSEPAGVGEQFF.

The chain carries TRBV9 and TRBJ2-7, with no clear D. The CDR3 runs to 14 residues. Trimming shortened V by 4 bases and J by 0 bases, and 11 bases separated the two germline ends. Germline CDR1 is SGDLS and CDR2 is YYNGEE. CDR3: CASSFTVSSYEQYF. CDR3 coding DNA: TGTGCCAGCAGCTTTACAGTGAGCTCCTACGAGCAGTACTTC.

This chain links TRBV7-3 with TRBJ1-3, with TRBD1 identical over 9 bases. Germline CDR1 SGHTA, CDR2 FQGTGA. Trimming removed 5 bases from V and 4 bases from J; junction bases left unmatched: 6. The CDR3 runs to 15 residues. The DNA for the CDR3 is TGTGCCAGCAGCCCTGGACAGGGGAAAGGAAACACCATATATTTT. As protein: CASSPGQGKGNTIYF.

Of note for this clone: The sample contains more than one DNA sequence encoding this CDR3. V gene TRBV18 combines with J gene TRBJ1-2, with D uncertain. The CDR3 is made up of 12 amino acids. The V end lost 6 bases, the J end lost 2 bases, and 7 bases lay between the germline ends. The germline gives CDR1 KGHSH, CDR2 LQKENI. The DNA for the CDR3 is TGTGCCAGCTCCGACAACAACTATGGCTACACCTTC. This encodes CASSDNNYGYTF.

The chain recombines TRBV5-4 with TRBJ1-2; 8 nucleotides agree with TRBD1. Trimming at V came to 4 bases and at J to 8 bases, leaving 4 bases not matched to a gene. The CDR3 sequence is 12 residues long. Germline-derived CDR1 and CDR2 are SGHNT and YYREEE (reference sequence). The DNA for the CDR3 is TGTGCCAGCAGCAGACAGGGGCCAGGCTACACCTTC. Its protein is CASSRQGPGYTF.

Comments on this clone: Other DNA sequences within the sample encode an identical CDR3. The chain is built from TRBV6-5 and TRBJ2-7; TRBD1 aligns across 7 bases. The germline gives CDR1 MNHEY, CDR2 SVGAGI. This CDR3 is built from 14 residues. V trimming: 0 bases; J trimming: 4 bases; junction bases outside the gene matches: 3. The CDR3 here is CASSYSGDSYEQYF. CDR3 DNA sequence: TGTGCCAGCAGTTACTCTGGGGACAGTTACGAGCAGTACTTC.

The chain employs TRBV12-3 or TRBV12-4 and TRBJ1-2; perhaps TRBD1 as D (6 bases). With 3 bases removed from V and 7 bases from J, the gap between germline ends came to 9 bases. The CDR3 is made up of 12 amino acids. CDR3 residues: CASSLGRGGYTF. In DNA form, the CDR3 reads TGTGCCAGCAGTTTGGGCAGGGGTGGCTACACCTTC.

This chain connects TRBV15 to TRBJ1-4; 7 bases fit TRBD1. V gave up 5 bases and J gave up 8 bases; unmatched junction bases: 8. Germline V gene data show CDR1 as LNHNV and CDR2 as YYDKDF (reference sequence). CDR3 length: 14 residues. The CDR3 bases are TGTGCCACCAGCGACCGACAGGGACGGGAAAAACTGTTTTTT. Encoded protein: CATSDRQGREKLFF.

This rearrangement joins TRBV6-2 or TRBV6-3 to TRBJ1-5; the match to TRBD1 covers 9 bases. After removal of 6 bases from V and 3 bases from J, the junction contained 6 bases not matched to a gene. Per germline, CDR1 MNHEY and CDR2 SVGEGT. This CDR3 is 15 amino acids long. The DNA of the CDR3 is TGTGCCAGCAGGCCTAACAGGGGGCTCAATCAGCCCCAGCATTTT. It specifies CASRPNRGLNQPQHF.

The gene calls are TRBV9 and TRBJ2-7; TRBD1 agrees at 7 bases. Germline V gene lookup returns CDR1 SGDLS and CDR2 YYNGEE. The CDR3 sequence is 13 residues long. Trimming at V came to 4 bases and at J to 3 bases, leaving 4 bases not matched to a gene. This CDR3 is CASSPQGVYEQYF. CDR3 nucleotides: TGTGCCAGCAGCCCCCAGGGGGTCTACGAGCAGTACTTC.

V is TRBV7-2 and J is TRBJ1-1; 7 nucleotides align to TRBD1. V lost 7 bases, J lost 3 bases, and 5 bases stayed unmatched. Germline V lookup: CDR1 SGHTA, CDR2 FQGNSA. The CDR3 covers 13 residues. CDR3 coding DNA: TGTGCCAGCATCCTTAGGGGGCACACTGAAGCTTTCTTT. Protein product: CASILRGHTEAFF.

The chain employs TRBV3-1 (or the pseudogene TRBV3-2) and TRBJ2-1, with 10 bases identical to TRBD1. Germline assignment: CDR1 LGHDT and CDR2 YNNKEL (reference sequence). The trim removed 2 bases at V and 6 bases at J, leaving 4 bases unmatched. The CDR3 covers 15 residues. CDR3 nucleotide sequence: TGTGCCAGCAGCCAATGGGACAGGGGCCCCAATGAGCAGTTCTTC. Translated: CASSQWDRGPNEQFF.